The present entry profiles one TCR beta chain with its context. What it recognizes is unknown. As to time point: week 23, last vaccination. Mutant IDH1 20-mer peptide, at 300 ug, made up each vaccine dose, with topical imiquimod. The data were obtained in a study of a mutant IDH1 vaccine in newly diagnosed glioma. TCRdb keeps only in-frame clones here, not all; method: immunoSEQ multiplex PCR. The repertoire holds some 28,000 clones, with approximately 78% as singletons. The CDR3 runs 19 residues. V lost 0 bases, J lost 8 bases, and 13 bases stayed unmatched. Germline CDR1 and CDR2: LGHNA and YSLEER. The sample here was PBMCs, taken from a glioma patient whose treatment included an IDH1 peptide vaccine. The receptor was isolated from a woman aged 25 to 39 with glioma. This chain uses TRBV4-3 with TRBJ2-3; TRBD2 agrees at 14 bases. CDR3 region: CASSQDRATSGGALGTQYF. The DNA for the CDR3 is TGCGCCAGCAGCCAAGATAGGGCGACTAGCGGGGGGGCCCTGGGTACGCAGTATTTT.